The 28 T cell receptor beta chains listed next were all sequenced from one sample in a study of beta chain features in type 1 diabetes. Findings and caveats of the study: When Type 1 diabetes patients were examined, their TCRB CDR3s proved moderately but significantly shorter in all four CD4+ subsets.

Expressed TCRB transcripts were sequenced after all isolated RNA was converted to cDNA. Profiled with immunoSEQ multiplex PCR; TCRdb holds only in-frame clones, not every one. The table records approximately 130,000 clones, around 15% of them present only once. The antigens these receptors bind are not known. The source material was central memory CD4+ T cells from blood. The source of these receptors is a young man with type 1 diabetes.

In this sample, this clone turned up a few times. The CDR3 loop is CSVEDSRGAFF. Here the CDR3 DNA reads TGCAGCGTTGAGGACAGCCGGGGGGCTTTCTTT. This chain connects TRBV29-1 to TRBJ1-1; the D gene is possibly TRBD1 (6 bases). Trimming removed 3 bases at V and 11 bases at J, with 13 bases between. The CDR3 covers 11 residues. CDR1 is SQVTM, CDR2 ANQGSEA, per germline.

The chain combines TRBV7-9 with TRBJ2-1, with 7 bases that match TRBD2. The CDR3 has 15 residues. V shed 2 bases, J shed 8 bases, and the junction held 9 bases outside the gene matches. The germline CDR1 and CDR2 sequences are SEHNR and FQNEAQ (reference sequence). CDR3 sequence: CASSLRREPPHEQFF. DNA of the CDR3: TGTGCCAGCAGCTTAAGGCGGGAGCCTCCCCATGAGCAGTTCTTC.

This chain connects TRBV14 to TRBJ2-7; maybe TRBD2 (5 bases). CDR3 length equals 15 residues. In germline, CDR1 is SGHDN, CDR2 FVKESK. The ends were cut back, 4 bases at V and 1 base at J, with 14 bases in the middle. CDR3 protein: CASSPLEVKSYEQYF. The CDR3 bases are TGTGCCAGCAGCCCCCTGGAGGTAAAGTCCTACGAGCAGTACTTC.

V usage is TRBV2 and J usage is TRBJ2-2; D might be TRBD1 (6 bases). The CDR3 is 15 residues long. CDR1 is SNHLY, CDR2 FYNNEI, per germline. Trimming took off 6 bases at V and 4 bases at J, with 15 bases between the two ends. The CDR3 is CASSPGHSGTGELFF. The CDR3 nucleotides are TGTGCCAGCAGCCCGGGACACTCGGGCACCGGGGAGCTGTTTTTT.

This chain connects TRBV14 to TRBJ1-1; D is undetermined. V was trimmed by 3 bases and J by 0 bases, leaving 5 bases between them. The CDR3 totals 13 residues. CDR1 SGHDN and CDR2 FVKESK come from the germline V gene. The CDR3 loop is CASSHEMNTEAFF. CDR3 DNA sequence: TGTGCCAGCAGCCATGAGATGAACACTGAAGCTTTCTTT.

The chain is built from TRBV27 and TRBJ2-3, with TRBD2 as a possible D gene (5 bases). CDR3 length: 14 residues. CDR1 and CDR2 (germline): MNHEY, SMNVEV (reference sequence). Trimming left V 5 bases short and J 6 bases short, with 15 bases between. In DNA form, the CDR3 reads TGTGCCAGCAGTCAGCGGACCCCGCAGGATACGCAGTATTTT. Amino acid sequence: CASSQRTPQDTQYF.

The chain recombines TRBV5-1 with TRBJ2-1; 8 positions agree with TRBD2. Per germline, CDR1 SGHRS and CDR2 YFSETQ. This CDR3 region has 15 residues. The ends lost 6 bases at V and 3 bases at J; junction bases unmatched: 8. This CDR3 reads CASNPGTSSYNEQFF. The CDR3 DNA is TGCGCCAGCAACCCCGGGACTAGTAGCTACAATGAGCAGTTCTTC.

This clone was observed a handful of times. The rearrangement uses TRBV7-6 and TRBJ2-2; D ambiguous. Trimming stripped 5 bases from V and 2 bases from J, with 15 bases between. There are 16 residues in the CDR3. CDR1 SGHVS and CDR2 FNYEAQ come from the germline V gene. DNA of the CDR3: TGTGCCAGCAGCCTAAACCAAGGGCTCAACACCGGGGAGCTGTTTTTT. As protein: CASSLNQGLNTGELFF.

This clone occurred a few times. This chain connects TRBV7-2 to TRBJ2-3; no reliable D call. Looked up from germline, CDR1 is SGHTA and CDR2 is FQGNSA. The CDR3 spans 11 residues. Trimming cost V 1 base and J 9 bases, with 5 bases left between them. The CDR3 is CASSLVGTQYF. The DNA for the CDR3 is TGTGCCAGCAGCTTAGTAGGGACGCAGTATTTT.

This clone was seen a handful of times. The J gene is TRBJ2-2, the V gene TRBV2; no clear D. CDR3 length equals 14 residues. Per the germline V gene, CDR1 is SNHLY and CDR2 is FYNNEI. With 4 bases removed from V and 5 bases from J, the gap between germline ends came to 11 bases. CDR3 nucleotides: TGTGCCAGCAGTGTAGGCTCGAGGACCGGGGAGCTGTTTTTT. Its translation is CASSVGSRTGELFF.

This rearrangement joins TRBV11-3 to TRBJ2-1; TRBD2 agrees at 9 bases. The CDR3 length is 14 residues. The ends lost 5 bases at V and 9 bases at J; junction bases unmatched: 8. Germline V gene data show CDR1 as SGHNT and CDR2 as YENEEA. CDR3 region: CASSRGTSISEQFF. The DNA for the CDR3 is TGTGCCAGCAGCCGCGGGACTAGCATAAGTGAGCAGTTCTTC.

CDR3 DNA sequence: TGTGCCAGCCGAACGACGGAAAAGACCGGGGAGCTGTTTTTT. This gives the protein CASRTTEKTGELFF. The chain carries TRBV6-6 and TRBJ2-2; no definite D call. This CDR3 has 14 residues. V was cut by 8 bases and J by 5 bases, with 15 bases left in between. Germline CDR1 MNHNY, CDR2 SVGAGI (reference sequence).

This clone was counted at least ten times. This sample includes further DNA sequences coding for the same CDR3. The chain carries TRBV6-5 and TRBJ1-1; 7 positions agree with TRBD1. The CDR3 runs 11 residues. CDR1 and CDR2 from the germline V gene are MNHEY and SVGAGI. V was pared by 5 bases and J by 8 bases, with 2 bases of the junction left unmatched. The CDR3 nucleotides are TGTGCCAGCAGTCAGGACAGGGAAGCTTTCTTT. Translation: CASSQDREAFF.

The chain has TRBV30 and TRBJ2-6, with a weak D call TRBD2 (6 bases). V was cut by 0 bases and J by 2 bases, with 8 bases left in between. Germline V gene lookup returns CDR1 GTSNPN and CDR2 SVGIG (reference sequence). This CDR3 comprises 15 residues. The CDR3, as DNA: TGTGCCTGGAGTGTACGGAGGGCTGGGGCCAACGTCCTGACTTTC. Translating gives CAWSVRRAGANVLTF.

This clone was observed a handful of times. The rearrangement joins TRBV30 to TRBJ1-3; the D gene is possibly TRBD1 (6 bases). The ends were cut back, 5 bases at V and 8 bases at J, with 16 bases in the middle. Per germline, CDR1 GTSNPN and CDR2 SVGIG (reference sequence). This CDR3 has 13 residues. CDR3 DNA: TGTGCCTGGGAGAGGAGAGAGGGGGACACCATATATTTT. Its protein is CAWERREGDTIYF.

A few counts support this clone. The CDR3 DNA is TGTGCCACCAGCAGAGATAGCCGGGATACGCAGTATTTT. The encoded protein is CATSRDSRDTQYF. The rearrangement joins TRBV15 to TRBJ2-3; no reliable D call. Germline V lookup: CDR1 LNHNV, CDR2 YYDKDF (reference sequence). The CDR3 has 13 residues. Trimming stripped 0 bases from V and 6 bases from J, with 7 bases between.

The chain has TRBV5-1 and TRBJ1-6; D possibly corresponds to TRBD1 (5 bases). The V and J ends lost 5 bases and 8 bases respectively, with 11 bases between them. CDR3 length equals 13 residues. In germline, CDR1 is SGHRS, CDR2 YFSETQ. The CDR3 DNA follows: TGCGCCAGCAGATTACAGGCAGATTCACCCCTCCACTTT. Amino acid sequence: CASRLQADSPLHF.

This clone was seen a handful of times. V and J are TRBV15 and TRBJ2-1; TRBD2 might be the D (5 bases). This CDR3 is built from 14 residues. V gave up 5 bases and J gave up 9 bases, with 17 bases separating them. The germline V gene encodes CDR1 LNHNV and CDR2 YYDKDF (reference sequence). As DNA, the CDR3 is TGTGCCACCAGCCCACTTACTAGTAGTACTGAGCAGTTCTTC. Translated, it gives CATSPLTSSTEQFF.

The chain carries TRBV4-3 and TRBJ2-3; D remains unclear. This CDR3 has 14 amino acids. Germline CDR1 and CDR2: LGHNA and YSLEER. Trimming pared 4 bases from V and 1 base from J, leaving 9 bases between. The CDR3 sequence: CASSPRHRTDTQYF. CDR3 in DNA: TGCGCCAGCAGCCCCCGACACCGCACAGATACGCAGTATTTT.

The chain has TRBV10-3 and TRBJ2-2, with 8 nucleotides matching TRBD1. This CDR3 is 15 amino acids long. Unmatched junction bases numbered 5, after V lost 6 bases and J lost 2 bases. CDR1 is ENHRY and CDR2 is SYGVKD in the germline V gene. The CDR3 nucleotides are TGTGCCATCAGCGGACAGGGCTCAAACACCGGGGAGCTGTTTTTT. Protein product: CAISGQGSNTGELFF.

This rearrangement joins TRBV5-1 to TRBJ2-5; D might be TRBD1 or TRBD2, each matching 5 bases. V gave up 4 bases and J gave up 2 bases, with 12 bases separating them. CDR1 and CDR2 (germline): SGHRS, YFSETQ. The CDR3 consists of 14 residues. The chain's CDR3 is CASSPGRQQETQYF. The CDR3, as DNA: TGCGCCAGCAGCCCGGGACGGCAGCAAGAGACCCAGTACTTC.

The sample holds a few counts of this clone. V is TRBV7-9 and J is TRBJ1-4, with 9 bases that match TRBD1. Germline-derived CDR1 and CDR2 are SEHNR and FQNEAQ (reference sequence). The CDR3 sequence is 14 residues long. The V gene end was trimmed by 4 bases and the J gene end by 4 bases; junction bases not matched to a gene: 1. CDR3 DNA: TGTGCCAGCAGCTCGACAGGGGGTAATGAAAAACTGTTTTTT. Translation gives CASSSTGGNEKLFF.

This clone was recorded a few times. This sequence joins TRBV2 and TRBJ2-6; 11 nucleotides line up with TRBD2. The CDR3 spans 19 residues. The germline V gene encodes CDR1 SNHLY and CDR2 FYNNEI. V lost 7 bases, J lost 0 bases, and 11 bases stayed unmatched. CDR3 bases: TGTGCCAGCAACCCAGCTCTGGGACTAGCGGTCTCTGGGGCCAACGTCCTGACTTTC. Residues: CASNPALGLAVSGANVLTF.

This clone appeared a few times. This sequence joins TRBV6-5 and TRBJ2-7; TRBD1 matches 12 bases. Trimming removed 4 bases from V and 5 bases from J; junction bases left unmatched: 6. Per germline, CDR1 MNHEY and CDR2 SVGAGI. The CDR3 runs 15 residues. Here the CDR3 reads CASSSTGTGGDEQYF. The CDR3 coding sequence is TGTGCCAGCAGTTCAACCGGGACAGGGGGCGACGAGCAGTACTTC.

V is TRBV29-1 and J is TRBJ2-5; D unclear. The CDR3 length is 13 residues. Trimming removed 2 bases at V and 1 base at J, with 8 bases between. The V gene's germline CDR1 is SQVTM and CDR2 ANQGSEA. The CDR3 region is CSVEKAVQETQYF. CDR3 nucleotides: TGCAGCGTTGAAAAGGCAGTCCAAGAGACCCAGTACTTC.

V gene TRBV5-1 combines with J gene TRBJ2-7, with unresolved D. The V gene's germline CDR1 is SGHRS and CDR2 YFSETQ. The CDR3 has 15 amino acids. Trimming shortened V by 0 bases and J by 0 bases, and 10 bases separated the two germline ends. CDR3 DNA sequence: TGCGCCAGCAGCTTGGATCCCCAGAGCTCCTACGAGCAGTACTTC. Translation gives CASSLDPQSSYEQYF.

CDR3 loop: CASSSHLPGTGPKVHEKLFF. The CDR3 DNA sequence: TGCGCCAGCAGTTCCCACCTTCCCGGGACAGGACCGAAAGTACATGAAAAACTGTTTTTT. The gene calls are TRBV23-1 and TRBJ1-4; TRBD1 agrees at 8 bases. TRBV23-1 is identified as an open reading frame with a role that is uncertain. The CDR3 has 20 amino acids. J lost 6 bases, V lost 5 bases, and 23 bases had no gene match.

This clone was counted between two and nine times. At one end the junction does not follow the germline gene, possibly because of a read error. The V gene is TRBV30, the J gene TRBJ2-7; D remains ambiguous. This CDR3 has 13 residues. Germline V gene lookup returns CDR1 GTSNPN and CDR2 SVGIG (reference sequence). Written as DNA, the CDR3 is TGTGCCTGGGGTGTTCGGAACTCCTACGAGCAGTACTTC. It yields the protein CAWGVRNSYEQYF.